The sequence of this T cell receptor beta chain was determined in a study of blood T cells in healthy people across ages. Sample-barcoded 5' priming and a J-beta primer mix drove a second PCR of 7 to 11 cycles. TCRdb used MiXCR to reprocess the 5' RACE reads, holding one entry per CDR3 protein. The sample has some 930,000 distinct CDR3 sequences; roughly 28% are singletons. Only a few counts were recorded for this clonotype. CDR3 size: 10 residues. V lost 6 bases, J lost 10 bases, and 0 bases stayed unmatched. Germline CDR1 reads MDHEN; CDR2 reads SYDVKM. These sequences were also reported in another study, on T cells of mothers and their children. That investigation notes: From each mother came over 8 million TCR beta CDR3 reads, and from each child came 2.5 million to 3 million.

This clonotype was obtained from a woman between 35 and 50 years old in good health. Sequencing was done on a sample of blood. This chain links TRBV28 with TRBJ2-1, with 7 bases that match TRBD2. CDR3: CASRGGEQFF. The CDR3 bases are TGTGCCAGCAGGGGGGGGGAGCAGTTCTTC.